This passage covers 23 T cell receptor beta chains from one sample sequenced in a study of cytomegalovirus exposure and HLA in healthy donors. TCRdb keeps only in-frame clones here, not all; method: immunoSEQ multiplex PCR. The data show approximately 280,000 clones, around 89% seen once. The specimen was PBMCs. These receptor sequences come from a woman between 18 and 29 years old in good health and CMV-seronegative.

This clone was picked up one time. The rearrangement links TRBV4-3 to TRBJ2-3, with D possibly being TRBD1 (5 bases). The CDR3 contains 15 residues. Germline-derived CDR1 and CDR2 are LGHNA and YSLEER. V was shortened by 0 bases and J by 3 bases, with 10 bases between the two germline ends. The CDR3 here is CASSQEGVRTDTQYF. The DNA for the CDR3 is TGCGCCAGCAGCCAAGAAGGGGTTCGGACAGATACGCAGTATTTT.

CDR3 residues: CASSLAPGALNYGYTF. DNA for the CDR3: TGTGCCAGCAGCTTGGCCCCAGGGGCGCTTAACTATGGCTACACCTTC. The chain employs TRBV5-4 and TRBJ1-2, with a possible D match to TRBD1 (6 bases). Germline V gene sequence: CDR1 SGHNT, CDR2 YYREEE (reference sequence). The V and J ends lost 0 bases and 1 base respectively, with 13 bases between them. The CDR3 is made up of 16 amino acids.

As DNA, the CDR3 is TGTGCCAGCAGCCAAGTTGGTAGGCAGTACTTC. It translates to CASSQVGRQYF. The chain carries TRBV14 and TRBJ2-7; no reliable D call. The V and J ends lost 1 base and 9 bases respectively, with 7 bases between them. Germline V lookup: CDR1 SGHDN, CDR2 FVKESK. The CDR3 runs 11 residues.

DNA of the CDR3: TGTGCCAGCAGCTTGGGACTAGCGGCCAATGAGCAGTTCTTC. This translates into CASSLGLAANEQFF. The chain recombines TRBV9 with TRBJ2-1, with 11 positions matching TRBD2. Germline CDR1 and CDR2: SGDLS and YYNGEE. The CDR3 is made up of 14 amino acids. Trimming at V came to 4 bases and at J to 6 bases, leaving 3 bases not matched to a gene.

The V gene is TRBV6-5, the J gene TRBJ1-6, with 10 bases aligning to TRBD1. Germline V CDR1 and CDR2: MNHEY, SVGAGI. With 0 bases clipped from V and 8 bases from J, the junction kept 4 bases outside the gene matches. CDR3 size: 16 residues. This CDR3 is CASSYSRGTGDSPLHF. The DNA for the CDR3 is TGTGCCAGCAGTTACTCCCGGGGGACAGGGGATTCACCCCTCCACTTT.

This clone was recorded a few times. The sample contains more than one DNA sequence encoding this CDR3. The CDR3 sequence: CAWSIGQGDTEAFF. In DNA form, the CDR3 reads TGTGCCTGGAGTATTGGTCAAGGGGACACTGAAGCTTTCTTT. The gene calls are TRBV30 and TRBJ1-1; tentatively, D is TRBD1 (5 bases). CDR1 and CDR2 from the germline V gene are GTSNPN and SVGIG (reference sequence). The CDR3 spans 14 residues. Trimming removed 2 bases at V and 3 bases at J, with 13 bases between.

DNA of the CDR3: TGTGCCAGCAGTGACAACAGGGGGTACACAGATACGCAGTATTTT. Translating it yields CASSDNRGYTDTQYF. V usage is TRBV2 and J usage is TRBJ2-3, with TRBD1 identical over 8 bases. V gave up 3 bases and J gave up 2 bases; unmatched junction bases: 4. Germline V lookup: CDR1 SNHLY, CDR2 FYNNEI. The CDR3 is 15 amino acids.

The CDR3 DNA sequence: TGTGCCAGCAGCCCCCGGAGCTCCTACAATGAGCAGTTCTTC. Its translation is CASSPRSSYNEQFF. This chain connects TRBV7-3 to TRBJ2-1; no clear D gene. CDR3 length: 14 residues. Trimming took 5 bases from V and 0 from J, leaving 8 bases between them. The germline CDR1 and CDR2 sequences are SGHTA and FQGTGA.

Turning to this clone: Other DNA sequences in this specimen translate into the identical CDR3. The chain employs TRBV15 and TRBJ2-7, with D maybe TRBD1 (5 bases). Trimming stripped 0 bases from V and 3 bases from J, with 9 bases between. Per germline, CDR1 LNHNV and CDR2 YYDKDF (reference sequence). This CDR3 contains 14 residues. CDR3 coding DNA: TGTGCCACCAGCAGAGAAGGGGTTGGCTACGAGCAGTACTTC. Amino acids: CATSREGVGYEQYF. The full variable domain, in which reference TRBV15 and TRBJ2-7 provide the parts outside the CDR3, is DAMVIQNPRYQVTQFGKPVTLSCSQTLNHNVMYWYQQKSSQAPKLLFHYYDKDFNNEADTPDNFQSRRPNTSFCFLDIRSPGLGDTAMYLCATSREGVGYEQYFGPGTRLTVT.

In its sample, this clone was seen a few times. J is TRBJ1-3 and V is TRBV25-1; TRBD1 might be the D (6 bases). Between the trimmed V and J ends, which lost 3 bases and 0 bases, there was a span of 15 bases. From germline, CDR1 is MGHDK and CDR2 SYGVNS. The CDR3 is made up of 17 amino acids. CDR3 loop: CASSDIQGQSSGNTIYF. DNA of the CDR3: TGTGCCAGCAGTGATATACAAGGACAGAGCTCTGGAAACACCATATATTTT.

The chain employs TRBV6-1 and TRBJ2-1; 9 bases align to TRBD1. The CDR3 sequence is 15 residues long. After removal of 5 bases from V and 2 bases from J, the junction contained 4 bases not matched to a gene. Germline lookup yields CDR1 MNHNS and CDR2 SASEGT. The CDR3 nucleotides read TGTGCCAGCAGTCCCGACAGGGGGACCTACAATGAGCAGTTCTTC. This sequence encodes CASSPDRGTYNEQFF.

The V call is TRBV7-9, the J call TRBJ2-5; D is possibly TRBD1 (5 bases). Germline V gene data show CDR1 as SEHNR and CDR2 as FQNEAQ (reference sequence). The CDR3 is made up of 16 amino acids. V was cut by 5 bases and J by 2 bases, with 18 bases left in between. The CDR3 reads CASSRPMTTAQETQYF. Here the CDR3 DNA reads TGTGCCAGCAGCCGCCCGATGACGACAGCACAAGAGACCCAGTACTTC.

V and J are TRBV14 and TRBJ2-7; weak D call: TRBD1 (7 bases). Germline V CDR1 and CDR2: SGHDN, FVKESK. The CDR3 consists of 14 residues. Trimming took off 4 bases at V and 7 bases at J, with 17 bases between the two ends. CDR3 sequence reads: CASSRVEGAREQYF. In nucleotides, the CDR3 is TGTGCCAGCAGCCGGGTGGAGGGGGCACGGGAGCAGTACTTC.

V usage is TRBV19 and J usage is TRBJ2-7, with 7 bases matching TRBD1. This CDR3 spans 13 amino acids. Germline V CDR1 and CDR2: LNHDA, SQIVND (reference sequence). V lost 5 bases to trimming and J lost 5 bases; unmatched junction nucleotides: 6. CDR3 DNA sequence: TGTGCCAGTAGTCCGACAGGGCTCAACGAGCAGTACTTC. Amino acids: CASSPTGLNEQYF.

This clone was observed once. The chain couples TRBV5-4 to TRBJ1-6; TRBD1 matches at 7 bases. Germline V lookup: CDR1 SGHNT, CDR2 YYREEE (reference sequence). The CDR3 contains 15 residues. With 4 bases clipped from V and 9 bases from J, the junction kept 10 bases outside the gene matches. The CDR3 coding sequence is TGTGCCAGCAGCCCGAGACAGGGTAGAGGTTCACCCCTCCACTTT. This encodes CASSPRQGRGSPLHF.

The CDR3 here is CASSQPGTGNTEAFF. Written as DNA, the CDR3 is TGCGCCAGCAGCCAGCCCGGGACAGGAAACACTGAAGCTTTCTTT. The V gene is TRBV4-1, the J gene TRBJ1-1; 8 nucleotides match TRBD1. The germline CDR1 and CDR2 sequences are MGHRA and YSYEKL. The CDR3 has 15 amino acids. J gave up 2 bases and V 3 bases, and 5 bases lay outside the gene matches.

The rearrangement links TRBV2 to TRBJ1-2; 7 bases are shared with TRBD1. There are 14 residues in the CDR3. The junction had 6 bases not matched to a gene; V was cut back by 6 bases and J by 2 bases. CDR1 is SNHLY, CDR2 FYNNEI, per germline. This chain's CDR3 is CASRNRDSNYGYTF. The CDR3 bases are TGTGCCAGCAGGAACCGGGACAGCAACTATGGCTACACCTTC.

The chain links TRBV11-2 to TRBJ1-2; 8 nucleotides align to TRBD1. CDR1 is SGHAT, CDR2 FQNNGV, per germline. The length of the CDR3 is 17 residues. J was trimmed by 6 bases and V by 4 bases; bases with no gene match: 16. CDR3 nucleotide sequence: TGTGCCAGCAGCTCTACTCGGTTCAGGGGGCGGCGTGATGGCTACACCTTC. This encodes CASSSTRFRGRRDGYTF.

The V and J genes are TRBV15 and TRBJ2-1, with TRBD2 matching over 8 bases. V lost 8 bases, J lost 0 bases, and 6 bases stayed unmatched. CDR3 length equals 15 residues. CDR1 LNHNV and CDR2 YYDKDF come from the germline V gene (reference sequence). CDR3 amino acids: CATGGRFISYNEQFF. Written as DNA, the CDR3 is TGTGCCACCGGCGGGAGGTTCATCTCCTACAATGAGCAGTTCTTC.

This rearrangement joins TRBV28 to TRBJ2-1; TRBD2 matches at 10 bases. From germline, CDR1 is MDHEN and CDR2 SYDVKM. The ends lost 5 bases at V and 6 bases at J; junction bases unmatched: 7. The length of the CDR3 is 15 residues. As DNA, the CDR3 is TGTGCCAGCAGTCCTCTAGCGGGAGCATCCAATGAGCAGTTCTTC. Translation: CASSPLAGASNEQFF.

The V gene is TRBV2, the J gene TRBJ2-3; 11 nucleotides align to TRBD2. This CDR3 region has 14 residues. Germline V gives CDR1 SNHLY, CDR2 FYNNEI. The V and J ends lost 8 bases and 4 bases, in that order; junction bases with no gene match: 5. Written as DNA, the CDR3 is TGTGCCAGCTCTAGCGGGAGGAGGGCAGATACGCAGTATTTT. Its translation is CASSSGRRADTQYF.

This sequence joins TRBV10-2 and TRBJ2-3; D is possibly TRBD2 (6 bases). This CDR3 has 15 residues. Trimming shortened V by 3 bases and J by 2 bases, and 12 bases separated the two germline ends. Germline assignment: CDR1 WSHSY and CDR2 SAAADI. CDR3 DNA: TGCGCCAGCAGTGACCCGGGACTCAACACAGATACGCAGTATTTT. Residues: CASSDPGLNTDTQYF.

Only one count was recorded for this clone. V is TRBV6-5 and J is TRBJ2-7; possible D gene TRBD1, 6 bases. CDR3 length equals 12 residues. Germline V gene data show CDR1 as MNHEY and CDR2 as SVGAGI. Trimming removed 5 bases from V and 5 bases from J, with 10 bases in between. CDR3 in DNA: TGTGCCAGCAGTGACAGGTCTAACGAGCAGTACTTC. It is translated as CASSDRSNEQYF.